Following are 27 T cell receptor beta chains from one sample sequenced in a study of shared clonotypes between healthy human individuals. Clones were read by immunoSEQ multiplex PCR, and TCRdb kept only the in-frame ones, dropping some. The sample has 500,000 to 700,000 clones, roughly 96% seen once. Naivety among CD8 cells was defined by CD45RO negativity and positive CCR7 selection, thereby excluding terminally differentiated effector memory CD45RA+ cells. Sequences were obtained from naive CD8+ T cells sorted from blood. The source of these receptors is a woman in her twenties or thirties in good health.

The chain couples TRBV30 to TRBJ2-5; TRBD2 might be the D (6 bases). V was shortened by 2 bases and J by 5 bases, with 18 bases between the two germline ends. Looked up from germline, CDR1 is GTSNPN and CDR2 is SVGIG (reference sequence). The CDR3 runs to 15 residues. The DNA for the CDR3 is TGTGCCTGGAGTACCGGGACTGGAACATGGGAGACCCAGTACTTC. As protein: CAWSTGTGTWETQYF.

The CDR3 loop reads CASSLEGQGDEQFF. CDR3 DNA: TGTGCCAGCAGCTTGGAGGGACAGGGCGATGAGCAGTTCTTC. The chain is built from TRBV5-6 and TRBJ2-1; 9 bases are shared with TRBD1. Germline V gives CDR1 SGHDT, CDR2 YYEEEE. V lost 0 bases to trimming and J lost 8 bases; unmatched junction nucleotides: 3. The CDR3 runs 14 residues.

The CDR3 DNA reads TGTGCCAGCAGTTTATCTTGGCAGACCTACGAGCAGTACTTC. Translating it yields CASSLSWQTYEQYF. The chain carries TRBV28 and TRBJ2-7; D is unclear. The CDR3 is 14 residues long. The germline V and J ends were trimmed by 1 base and 2 bases, with 9 bases remaining between them. Germline V gene sequence: CDR1 MDHEN, CDR2 SYDVKM.

The V and J genes are TRBV5-1 and TRBJ1-1; TRBD1 matches at 7 bases. The CDR3 runs to 15 residues. From germline, CDR1 is SGHRS and CDR2 YFSETQ. J was trimmed by 3 bases and V by 5 bases; bases with no gene match: 10. The CDR3, as DNA: TGCGCCAGCAGTTCGACAGGGTACGACTACACTGAAGCTTTCTTT. Protein sequence: CASSSTGYDYTEAFF.

V gene TRBV27 combines with J gene TRBJ2-1; D is possibly TRBD2 (5 bases). Germline assignment: CDR1 MNHEY and CDR2 SMNVEV (reference sequence). The CDR3 is made up of 14 amino acids. The V and J ends lost 1 base and 5 bases respectively, with 9 bases between them. CDR3 protein: CASSLFGNNNEQFF. The DNA for the CDR3 is TGTGCCAGCAGTTTATTCGGGAACAACAATGAGCAGTTCTTC.

A word on this clone: The germline gene is not matched at one end of the junction; a read error may be the cause. This chain's CDR3 is CASSLLTVSPTGAFF. The CDR3 DNA is TGTGCCAGCAGTTTATTGACAGTTTCCCCCACTGGAGCTTTCTTT. This chain uses TRBV27 with TRBJ1-1; D may be TRBD1 (5 bases). The CDR3 totals 15 residues. The germline gives CDR1 MNHEY, CDR2 SMNVEV (reference sequence).

Only one count was recorded for this clone. The chain has TRBV5-1 and TRBJ2-5, with no clear D. The CDR3 extends over 15 amino acids. The germline V gene has CDR1 SGHRS and CDR2 YFSETQ. Deletions cut 4 bases from V and 4 bases from J, with 17 bases between. The CDR3 loop reads CASSGWSASSETQYF. CDR3 DNA sequence: TGCGCCAGCAGCGGTTGGAGCGCTTCATCAGAGACCCAGTACTTC.

The chain has TRBV28 and TRBJ1-1; D uncertain. The V gene's germline CDR1 is MDHEN and CDR2 SYDVKM. This CDR3 has 14 amino acids. The V and J ends lost 3 bases and 0 bases respectively, with 8 bases between them. CDR3 in amino acids: CASSFRFLNTEAFF. CDR3 bases: TGTGCCAGCAGTTTTAGGTTTCTGAACACTGAAGCTTTCTTT.

The V and J genes are TRBV6-5 and TRBJ1-5; 8 positions match TRBD1. Per the germline V gene, CDR1 is MNHEY and CDR2 is SVGAGI. This CDR3 contains 15 residues. J gave up 7 bases and V 5 bases, and 10 bases lay outside the gene matches. The CDR3 reads CASSPGQGGGQPQHF. CDR3 in DNA: TGTGCCAGCAGTCCCGGACAGGGCGGAGGACAGCCCCAGCATTTT.

The rearrangement joins TRBV7-6 to TRBJ2-7; D not resolved. V was pared by 0 bases and J by 3 bases, with 6 bases between. The CDR3 has 13 residues. The V gene's germline CDR1 is SGHVS and CDR2 FNYEAQ. CDR3 sequence (DNA): TGTGCCAGCAGCTTAGCGGGTAGCTACGAGCAGTACTTC. Amino acid sequence: CASSLAGSYEQYF.

The J gene is TRBJ1-2, the V gene TRBV4-1, with D possibly matching TRBD1 (6 bases). Germline assignment: CDR1 MGHRA and CDR2 YSYEKL. The CDR3 loop spans 16 amino acids. Trimming took off 0 bases at V and 0 bases at J, with 11 bases between the two ends. The CDR3: CASSQESHRANYGYTF. The CDR3 DNA is TGCGCCAGCAGCCAAGAGTCACACAGGGCTAACTATGGCTACACCTTC.

The J gene is TRBJ2-7, the V gene TRBV28; 10 nucleotides line up with TRBD2. The J segment lost 1 base and the V segment lost 5 bases, leaving 14 bases of the junction unmatched. This CDR3 spans 18 amino acids. Germline CDR1 is MDHEN and CDR2 is SYDVKM. The CDR3 region is CASSKPGLAYTPSYEQYF. The CDR3 DNA reads as TGTGCCAGCAGTAAGCCGGGACTAGCGTACACCCCATCCTACGAGCAGTACTTC.

This clone was counted a single time. The chain combines TRBV28 with TRBJ1-2; D not certain. From germline, CDR1 is MDHEN and CDR2 SYDVKM. This CDR3 has 15 amino acids. Trimming removed 2 bases at V and 7 bases at J, with 17 bases between. The CDR3 DNA is TGTGCCAGCAGTTTAACCCCGTCGGGTGGTTCTGGCTACACCTTC. It yields the protein CASSLTPSGGSGYTF.

The rearrangement joins TRBV5-4 to TRBJ2-3; TRBD2 aligns across 8 bases. From germline, CDR1 is SGHNT and CDR2 YYREEE (reference sequence). V gave up 3 bases and J gave up 2 bases; unmatched junction bases: 17. The CDR3 sequence is 19 residues long. In DNA, the CDR3 is TGTGCCAGCAGCTCCCGCAGCCTGGCAGCGGGAGACATCACAGATACGCAGTATTTT. Protein: CASSSRSLAAGDITDTQYF.

This chain connects TRBV18 to TRBJ2-7, with a possible D match to TRBD1 (5 bases). The germline gives CDR1 KGHSH, CDR2 LQKENI. The CDR3 is 14 residues long. Trimming stripped 2 bases from V and 2 bases from J, with 10 bases between. Here the CDR3 DNA reads TGTGCCAGCTCACCAAGACAGCAACCCTACGAGCAGTACTTC. Encoded protein: CASSPRQQPYEQYF. Full variable domain (missing parts from reference TRBV18 and TRBJ2-7): NAGVMQNPRHLVRRRGQEARLRCSPMKGHSHVYWYRQLPEEGLKFMVYLQKENIIDESGMPKERFSAEFPKEGPSILRIQQVVRGDSAAYFCASSPRQQPYEQYFGPGTRLTVT.

The chain recombines TRBV5-1 with TRBJ2-1; no definite D call. The germline V and J ends were trimmed by 4 bases and 6 bases, with 14 bases remaining between them. CDR1 and CDR2 from the germline V gene are SGHRS and YFSETQ. The CDR3 runs 14 residues. This chain's CDR3 is CASSLRGSSNEQFF. As DNA, the CDR3 is TGCGCCAGCAGCCTACGTGGGTCTAGCAATGAGCAGTTCTTC. Full variable domain (missing parts from reference TRBV5-1 and TRBJ2-1): KAGVTQTPRYLIKTRGQQVTLSCSPISGHRSVSWYQQTPGQGLQFLFEYFSETQRNKGNFPGRFSGRQFSNSRSEMNVSTLELGDSALYLCASSLRGSSNEQFFGPGTRLTVL.

The chain has TRBV7-9 and TRBJ2-3; possible D gene TRBD2, 6 bases. This CDR3 comprises 16 residues. Germline lookup yields CDR1 SEHNR and CDR2 FQNEAQ (reference sequence). V lost 5 bases, J lost 0 bases, and 15 bases lay in between. This CDR3 is CASSQIAVPSTDTQYF. The CDR3 DNA reads as TGTGCCAGCAGCCAAATAGCGGTCCCTAGCACAGATACGCAGTATTTT.

This chain connects TRBV18 to TRBJ1-1; D is unresolved. V lost 0 bases and J lost 4, with 15 bases in between. The CDR3 is 16 residues long. Germline assignment: CDR1 KGHSH and CDR2 LQKENI. CDR3 DNA: TGTGCCAGCTCACCACCGTTAGGAAGGGAAAGCACTGAAGCTTTCTTT. The encoded protein is CASSPPLGRESTEAFF.

This clone was detected once. The rearrangement joins TRBV9 to TRBJ2-6; 8 nucleotides align to TRBD1. V was clipped by 7 bases and J by 0 bases; unmatched bases: 6. The CDR3 consists of 16 residues. Germline V lookup: CDR1 SGDLS, CDR2 YYNGEE. CDR3 bases: TGTGCCAGCGCCGGGACAGGCCCCTCTGGGGCCAACGTCCTGACTTTC. Protein sequence: CASAGTGPSGANVLTF. Together with reference TRBV9 and TRBJ2-6, the CDR3 gives the full variable domain: DSGVTQTPKHLITATGQRVTLRCSPRSGDLSVYWYQQSLDQGLQFLIQYYNGEERAKGNILERFSAQQFPDLHSELNLSSLELGDSALYFCASAGTGPSGANVLTFGAGSRLTVL.

The chain couples TRBV19 to TRBJ1-1; TRBD1 agrees at 7 bases. Losses at the gene ends were 6 bases for V and 4 bases for J; bases not matched to a gene: 14. The V gene's germline CDR1 is LNHDA and CDR2 SQIVND (reference sequence). The length of the CDR3 is 16 residues. CDR3 in amino acids: CASRTRDSPVATEAFF. As DNA, the CDR3 is TGTGCCAGTAGAACTAGGGACAGTCCCGTCGCCACTGAAGCTTTCTTT.

This chain joins TRBV28 and TRBJ2-1; 8 bases align to TRBD1. CDR1 and CDR2 from the germline V gene are MDHEN and SYDVKM. The CDR3 covers 14 residues. V lost 10 bases, J lost 4 bases, and 9 bases stayed unmatched. CDR3 amino acids: CATWDRTPYNEQFF. CDR3 nucleotide sequence: TGTGCCACATGGGACAGGACACCTTACAATGAGCAGTTCTTC.

V and J are TRBV28 and TRBJ2-7, with 7 bases matching TRBD2. Germline trimming cut 9 bases from V and 4 bases from J; bases unmatched to any gene: 21. This CDR3 has 17 residues. Germline CDR1 is MDHEN and CDR2 is SYDVKM. For the CDR3, the DNA is TGTGCCAGTACGACCGAGCGGGGACGAACAGACCCTTACGAGCAGTACTTC. Protein: CASTTERGRTDPYEQYF.

This clone was seen once. This chain uses TRBV7-6 with TRBJ2-3, with TRBD1 identical over 7 bases. The germline V gene encodes CDR1 SGHVS and CDR2 FNYEAQ. The V and J ends lost 1 base and 4 bases, in that order; junction bases with no gene match: 2. CDR3 length: 14 amino acids. CDR3 DNA sequence: TGTGCCAGCAGCTTAGAGGGGGCCCCAGATACGCAGTATTTT. Amino acids: CASSLEGAPDTQYF.

The CDR3 DNA follows: TGTGCCAGCAGCCAAGATGAGGTAGGGGGGGCAACCCTCTACGAGCAGTACTTC. Its translation: CASSQDEVGGATLYEQYF. The chain couples TRBV4-2 to TRBJ2-7; the D gene is possibly TRBD2 (7 bases). The CDR3 extends over 18 amino acids. CDR1 and CDR2 (germline): LGHNA, YNFKEQ. The germline V and J ends were trimmed by 0 bases and 3 bases, with 21 bases remaining between them.

DNA of the CDR3: TGTGCCAGCATGTGGGACAGGGCCTACCGGAGGGACGAGCAGTACTTC. Its protein is CASMWDRAYRRDEQYF. The V call is TRBV2, the J call TRBJ2-5, with 9 bases identical to TRBD1. The J call may be in error: the DNA end matches TRBJ2-7 better. CDR1 is SNHLY, CDR2 FYNNEI, per germline. The CDR3 runs to 16 residues.

The rearrangement joins TRBV27 to TRBJ2-5, with TRBD2 identical over 10 bases. J gave up 5 bases and V 0 bases, and 9 bases lay outside the gene matches. Germline CDR1 reads MNHEY; CDR2 reads SMNVEV (reference sequence). This CDR3 spans 17 amino acids. The CDR3 reads CASSLSGSGRRWETQYF. CDR3 DNA sequence: TGTGCCAGCAGTTTATCGGGTAGCGGGAGGCGGTGGGAGACCCAGTACTTC.

The chain is built from TRBV6-5 and TRBJ2-7; maybe TRBD2 (5 bases). The V gene's germline CDR1 is MNHEY and CDR2 SVGAGI. The CDR3 covers 11 residues. Trimming removed 7 bases from V and 6 bases from J, with 10 bases in between. The CDR3, as DNA: TGTGCCAGCACGTTAGCGAGCGAGCAGTACTTC. Translating it yields CASTLASEQYF.